This TCR beta chain was identified in a study of T cell repertoires in cytomegalovirus infection. Looking at the study overall: Used in the study were CMV epitopes, some recently identified and HLA-C-restricted, others well-studied and HLA-B-restricted.

TCRdb re-derived calls from the reads in MiXCR, one entry per CDR3 protein. Found here are under 150,000 distinct CDR3 sequences, 30% of them singletons; the top ten hold roughly two fifths. Germline V gives CDR1 SGHVT, CDR2 SQSDAQ. The CDR3 runs to 15 residues. The V and J ends lost 2 bases and 5 bases, in that order; junction bases with no gene match: 4. This clonotype was recorded at least ten times. Its target is not known. The chain couples TRBV7-4 to TRBJ2-3; 10 nucleotides match TRBD1. The receptor was isolated from a human donor in good health (CMV status not recorded). Some clones in this sample may be carry-over from other donors' samples. Sequences were derived from CD8+ T cells from cultured PBMCs, sampled from culture after CMV antigen stimulation. The CDR3 reads CASSLLRTGGDTQYF. CDR3 sequence (DNA): TGTGCCAGCAGCTTACTTCGGACAGGGGGAGATACGCAGTATTTT.